These T cell receptor beta chains were read from a single sample in a study of PD-L1 blockade in urothelial cancer. Clones were read by immunoSEQ multiplex PCR, and TCRdb kept only the in-frame ones, dropping some. The sample carries 35,000 to 55,000 clones, around 80% recorded once. The sample here was PBMCs, taken around atezolizumab (anti-PD-L1) treatment. These receptors were obtained from a man in his 70s with urothelial cancer. Each CDR3 is given with its conserved first and last residue. Each record gives: clone size, D gene, J gene, V gene, CDR3 protein, CDR3 DNA. The D gene is left open where the match is weak. Size is omitted from some rows. Given values are once, few, many or a class for expanded clones.

abundance: -; d_gene: TRBD2; j_gene: TRBJ2-5; v_gene: TRBV5-8; CDR3aa: CASSLGTSGSVDETQYF; CDR3nt: TGTGCCAGCAGCTTGGGGACTAGCGGGAGCGTTGACGAGACCCAGTACTTC
abundance: -; d_gene: -; j_gene: TRBJ1-2; v_gene: TRBV19; CDR3aa: CASTVEGRYGYTF; CDR3nt: TGTGCCAGTACTGTGGAGGGGAGGTATGGCTACACCTTC
abundance: -; d_gene: -; j_gene: TRBJ1-4; v_gene: TRBV7-2; CDR3aa: CASSPTGGNEKLFF; CDR3nt: TGTGCCAGCAGCCCGACAGGTGGAAATGAAAAACTGTTTTTT
abundance: -; d_gene: -; j_gene: TRBJ1-6; v_gene: TRBV19; CDR3aa: CASTHSSYNSPLHF; CDR3nt: TGTGCCAGTACTCATAGCTCCTATAATTCACCCCTCCACTTT
abundance: -; d_gene: TRBD1; j_gene: TRBJ2-7; v_gene: TRBV7-7; CDR3aa: CASSAGTGGTYEQYF; CDR3nt: TGTGCCAGCAGCGCAGGGACAGGGGGCACCTACGAGCAGTACTTC
abundance: -; d_gene: TRBD1; j_gene: TRBJ2-7; v_gene: TRBV7-2; CDR3aa: CASSLTGGLTYEQYF; CDR3nt: TGTGCCAGCAGCTTAACAGGGGGGTTAACCTACGAGCAGTACTTC
abundance: -; d_gene: -; j_gene: TRBJ2-1; v_gene: TRBV5-4; CDR3aa: CASSSSDGASYNEQFF; CDR3nt: TGTGCCAGCAGCTCGTCGGATGGGGCGAGCTACAATGAGCAGTTCTTC
abundance: -; d_gene: -; j_gene: TRBJ2-3; v_gene: TRBV19; CDR3aa: CASSISAGQTDTQYF; CDR3nt: TGTGCCAGTAGTATATCGGCGGGTCAGACAGATACGCAGTATTTT
abundance: -; d_gene: -; j_gene: TRBJ1-4; v_gene: TRBV19; CDR3aa: CASSTRGRGVPGQTNEKLFF; CDR3nt: TGTGCCAGTAGTACCCGTGGCAGGGGCGTTCCGGGGCAGACTAATGAAAAACTGTTTTTT
abundance: -; d_gene: TRBD1; j_gene: TRBJ1-1; v_gene: TRBV7-9; CDR3aa: CASSPGQGNTEAFF; CDR3nt: TGTGCCAGCAGCCCTGGACAGGGAAACACTGAAGCTTTCTTT
abundance: -; d_gene: -; j_gene: TRBJ2-5; v_gene: TRBV18; CDR3aa: CASSPKPPGTQYF; CDR3nt: TGTGCCAGCTCACCAAAACCACCAGGGACCCAGTACTTC
abundance: -; d_gene: TRBD1; j_gene: TRBJ1-2; v_gene: TRBV27; CDR3aa: CASSRNRGLYGYTF; CDR3nt: TGTGCCAGCAGTCGAAACAGGGGCCTCTATGGCTACACCTTC
abundance: -; d_gene: TRBD1; j_gene: TRBJ1-2; v_gene: TRBV28; CDR3aa: CASTRQGANYGYTF; CDR3nt: TGTGCCAGCACCAGACAGGGGGCTAACTATGGCTACACCTTC
abundance: -; d_gene: TRBD2; j_gene: TRBJ2-2; v_gene: TRBV6-5; CDR3aa: CASSLAGDANTGELFF; CDR3nt: TGTGCCAGCAGTTTAGCGGGAGACGCGAACACCGGGGAGCTGTTTTTT
abundance: -; d_gene: TRBD2; j_gene: TRBJ2-7; v_gene: TRBV4-3; CDR3aa: CASSQATSGVYEQYF; CDR3nt: TGCGCCAGCAGCCAAGCTACTAGCGGGGTCTACGAGCAGTACTTC
abundance: -; d_gene: -; j_gene: TRBJ1-1; v_gene: TRBV6-5; CDR3aa: CASSEGSSNTEAFF; CDR3nt: TGTGCCAGCAGCGAGGGCAGTTCGAACACTGAAGCTTTCTTT
abundance: -; d_gene: TRBD2; j_gene: TRBJ2-1; v_gene: TRBV5-5; CDR3aa: CASSLGTSLWSEQFF; CDR3nt: TGTGCCAGCAGCCTAGGGACTAGCCTATGGTCTGAGCAGTTCTTC
abundance: many; d_gene: -; j_gene: TRBJ1-2; v_gene: TRBV30; CDR3aa: CAWSARGGYGYTF; CDR3nt: TGTGCCTGGAGTGCCAGGGGCGGATATGGCTACACCTTC
abundance: -; d_gene: TRBD1; j_gene: TRBJ1-2; v_gene: TRBV6-5; CDR3aa: CASSPTGGLGGYTF; CDR3nt: TGTGCCAGCAGCCCAACAGGGGGCCTAGGTGGCTACACCTTC
abundance: -; d_gene: -; j_gene: TRBJ2-1; v_gene: TRBV19; CDR3aa: CASTAPGISYNEQFF; CDR3nt: TGTGCCAGTACCGCCCCGGGAATCTCCTACAATGAGCAGTTCTTC
abundance: -; d_gene: TRBD1; j_gene: TRBJ1-2; v_gene: TRBV9; CDR3aa: CASSAGTGVGKGYTF; CDR3nt: TGTGCCAGCAGCGCCGGGACAGGGGTAGGAAAAGGCTACACCTTC
abundance: -; d_gene: TRBD1; j_gene: TRBJ1-1; v_gene: TRBV18; CDR3aa: CASSNDRARGAEAFF; CDR3nt: TGTGCCAGCTCGAACGACAGGGCCCGAGGCGCTGAAGCTTTCTTT
abundance: -; d_gene: -; j_gene: TRBJ2-5; v_gene: TRBV29-1; CDR3aa: CSVGLARGETQYF; CDR3nt: TGCAGCGTTGGATTAGCGAGGGGGGAGACCCAGTACTTC
abundance: -; d_gene: -; j_gene: TRBJ1-5; v_gene: TRBV19; CDR3aa: CASSMVSQRSNQPQHF; CDR3nt: TGTGCCAGTAGTATGGTCTCGCAGAGGAGCAATCAGCCCCAGCATTTT
abundance: -; d_gene: -; j_gene: TRBJ2-7; v_gene: TRBV6-5; CDR3aa: CASSSRGTSYEQYF; CDR3nt: TGTGCCAGCAGTTCGCGGGGCACCTCCTACGAGCAGTACTTC
abundance: -; d_gene: TRBD1; j_gene: TRBJ2-3; v_gene: TRBV2; CDR3aa: CASTLSGQVTDTQYF; CDR3nt: TGTGCCAGCACCCTGTCAGGACAGGTCACAGATACGCAGTATTTT
abundance: -; d_gene: TRBD1; j_gene: TRBJ1-1; v_gene: TRBV19; CDR3aa: CASNIQGGNTEAFF; CDR3nt: TGTGCCAGTAACATACAGGGGGGAAACACTGAAGCTTTCTTT
abundance: -; d_gene: TRBD1; j_gene: TRBJ2-5; v_gene: TRBV7-9; CDR3aa: CASSARDSWTETQYF; CDR3nt: TGTGCCAGCAGCGCCCGGGACAGCTGGACGGAGACCCAGTACTTC